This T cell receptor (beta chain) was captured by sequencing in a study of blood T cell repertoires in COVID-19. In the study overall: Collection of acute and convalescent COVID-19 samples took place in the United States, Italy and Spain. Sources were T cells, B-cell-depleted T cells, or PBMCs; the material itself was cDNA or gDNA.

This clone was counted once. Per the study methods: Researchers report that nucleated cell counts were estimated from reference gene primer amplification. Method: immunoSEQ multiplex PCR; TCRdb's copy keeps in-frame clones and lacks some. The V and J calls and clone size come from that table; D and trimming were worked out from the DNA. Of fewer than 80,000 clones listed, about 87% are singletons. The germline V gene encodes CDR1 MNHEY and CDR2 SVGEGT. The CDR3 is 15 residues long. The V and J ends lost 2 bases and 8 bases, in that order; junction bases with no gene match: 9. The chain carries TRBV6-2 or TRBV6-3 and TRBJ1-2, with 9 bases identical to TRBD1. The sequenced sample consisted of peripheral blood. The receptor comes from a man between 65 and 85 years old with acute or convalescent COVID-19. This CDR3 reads CASSYTDRGVGGYTF. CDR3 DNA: TGTGCCAGCAGTTACACGGACAGGGGAGTAGGCGGCTACACCTTC.